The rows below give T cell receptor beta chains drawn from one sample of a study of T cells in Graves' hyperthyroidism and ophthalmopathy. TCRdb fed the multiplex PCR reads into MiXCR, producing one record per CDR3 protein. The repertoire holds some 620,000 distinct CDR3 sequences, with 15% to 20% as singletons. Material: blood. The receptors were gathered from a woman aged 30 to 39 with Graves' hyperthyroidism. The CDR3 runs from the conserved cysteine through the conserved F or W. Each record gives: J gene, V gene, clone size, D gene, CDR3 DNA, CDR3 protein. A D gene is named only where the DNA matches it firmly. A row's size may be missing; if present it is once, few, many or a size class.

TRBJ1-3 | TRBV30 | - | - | TGTGCCTGGATCCTGGGGGGCTCTGGAAACACCATATATTTT | CAWILGGSGNTIYF
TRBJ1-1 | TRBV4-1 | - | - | TGCGCCAGCAGCCCCCTGGGAGCTGAAGCTTTCTTT | CASSPLGAEAFF
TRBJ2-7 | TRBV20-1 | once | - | TGCTGTGCCCAGACAGTGACTTCCTACGAGCAGTACTTC | CCAQTVTSYEQYF
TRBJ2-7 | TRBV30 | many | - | TGTGCCTGGAGCTCGCGCTCCTACGAGCAGTACTTC | CAWSSRSYEQYF
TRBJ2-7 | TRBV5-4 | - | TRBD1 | TGTGCCAGCAGCCAATGGGACAGGGCTTACGAGCAGTACTTC | CASSQWDRAYEQYF
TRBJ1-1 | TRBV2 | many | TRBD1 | TGTGCCAGCAGTGCCCCAGGGGGCAGAACTGAAGCTTTCTTT | CASSAPGGRTEAFF
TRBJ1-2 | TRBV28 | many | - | TGTGCCAGCAGTTTCGTTCCAAAAAACTATGGCTACACCTTC | CASSFVPKNYGYTF
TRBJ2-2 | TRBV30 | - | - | TGTGCCACCGGGACTCTCCTTCTCGGGGAGCTGTTTTTT | CATGTLLLGELFF
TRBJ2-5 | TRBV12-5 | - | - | TGTGCTAGTGGTTTGGTACGAGGACAGCAAGAGACCCAGTACTTC | CASGLVRGQQETQYF
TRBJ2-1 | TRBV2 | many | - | TGTGCCAGCAGTGAAAAGAGCGACTACAATGAGCAGTTCTTC | CASSEKSDYNEQFF